This T cell receptor beta chain emerged from a study of blood T cell repertoires in COVID-19. Method: immunoSEQ multiplex PCR; TCRdb's copy keeps in-frame clones and lacks some. The profile covers approximately 200,000 clones, with just under 85% appearing a single time and about 1.3% taken by the ten largest. Participants spanned ages roughly 18 to 90 years and resided in 20 to 30 US areas. Cohort assignment relied on participant-reported clinical history. CDR1 and CDR2 (germline): WSHSY, SAAADI. With V trimmed by 3 bases and J by 4 bases, 9 bases remained unmatched. The CDR3 spans 16 residues. A few counts support this clone.

The source is a woman in her 40s with acute COVID-19. The sample taken for sequencing was PBMCs or T cells enriched from blood (not recorded which). The chain joins TRBV10-2 to TRBJ2-1; TRBD2 aligns across 7 bases. The CDR3 reads CASSETRAGEYNEQFF. The CDR3 DNA reads TGCGCCAGCAGTGAAACTCGGGCGGGAGAATACAATGAGCAGTTCTTC.